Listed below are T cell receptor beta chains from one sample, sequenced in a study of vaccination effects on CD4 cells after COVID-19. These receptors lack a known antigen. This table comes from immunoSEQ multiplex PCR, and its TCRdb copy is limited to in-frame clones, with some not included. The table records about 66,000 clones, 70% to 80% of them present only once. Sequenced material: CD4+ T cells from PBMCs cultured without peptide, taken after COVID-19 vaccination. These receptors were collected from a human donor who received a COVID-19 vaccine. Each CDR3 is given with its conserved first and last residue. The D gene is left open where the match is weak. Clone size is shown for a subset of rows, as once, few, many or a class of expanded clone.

TGTGCCAGCAGCTTTAGTGTATTCGGGTTTAGCAATCAGCCCCAGCATTTT,CASSFSVFGFSNQPQHF,few,NA,TRBV5-8,TRBJ1-5
TGTGCCAGTGCAAACCACAGAGCCGGGGAGCTGTTTTTT,CASANHRAGELFF,few,NA,TRBV6-5,TRBJ2-2
TGTGCCAGCAGCTTACGAGGCCCGCCTGGACGGTACTCCTACAATGAGCAGTTCTTC,CASSLRGPPGRYSYNEQFF,NA,NA,TRBV7-3,TRBJ2-1
TGTGCTAGTGGTTTGATACCTGATGGGGCGAGCTACCAAGAGACCCAGTACTTC,CASGLIPDGASYQETQYF,NA,NA,TRBV12-5,TRBJ2-5
TGTGCCAGCAGCCTCGGGATATATACGCAGTATTTT,CASSLGIYTQYF,NA,NA,TRBV5-6,TRBJ2-3
TGTGCCAGCAGCTGGGGGCAGGGCTCGATTGTGAGGACTGAAGCTTTCTTT,CASSWGQGSIVRTEAFF,once,NA,TRBV11-2,TRBJ1-1
TGTGCCAGCAGCTCAACAGGGGTATACTATGGCTACACCTTC,CASSSTGVYYGYTF,NA,TRBD1,TRBV5-6,TRBJ1-2
TGCAGCGTTGAAGGGTCAGCGGGGGAGCAAGAGACCCAGTACTTC,CSVEGSAGEQETQYF,NA,TRBD2,TRBV29-1,TRBJ2-5
TGCGCCAGCAGCCTCCGACTAGCGGGGGGGCAATACAATGAGCAGTTCTTC,CASSLRLAGGQYNEQFF,few,TRBD2,TRBV4-1,TRBJ2-1
TGTGCCAGCAGTGCCGGAAGAAACAGTTGGGGGGATTCACCCCTCCACTTT,CASSAGRNSWGDSPLHF,few,NA,TRBV6-1,TRBJ1-6
TGTGCCAGCAGCCTAAGCAGGGGGCCCGGGGCCAACGTCCTGACTTTC,CASSLSRGPGANVLTF,NA,TRBD1,TRBV3-1/TRBV3-2,TRBJ2-6
TGTGCCAGTGTTGGTGTTCGGGGGGGCGGCACCGGGGAGCTGTTTTTT,CASVGVRGGGTGELFF,NA,TRBD2,TRBV19,TRBJ2-2
TGTGCCAGCAGCACCCGGGGGGCCGGAGAGACCCAGTACTTC,CASSTRGAGETQYF,few,NA,TRBV7-8,TRBJ2-5
TGTGCCAGCAGCCAGGGGGGTCAGGGGTACACTGAAGCTTTCTTT,CASSQGGQGYTEAFF,NA,TRBD1,TRBV28,TRBJ1-1
TGTGCCAGCAGTACCGAACAATCCAATACAGATACGCAGTATTTT,CASSTEQSNTDTQYF,NA,NA,TRBV2,TRBJ2-3